These T cell receptor beta chains were read from a single sample in a study of T cell repertoires in cytomegalovirus infection. Via MiXCR, TCRdb re-called the reads, giving one row per CDR3 protein. Counted here are 250,000 to 300,000 distinct CDR3 sequences, under 30% occurring once; the ten biggest clones make up about 15%. The specimen sequenced was PBMCs. These receptors all stem from a human donor in good health (CMV status not recorded). Some clones in this sample may be carry-over from other donors' samples. The CDR3 runs from the conserved cysteine through the conserved F or W. D genes are given only for firm matches. Only some rows state a clone size, as once, few, many or a class for expanded clones.

- | 12 | few | TRBJ2-7 | TRBV6-2/TRBV6-3 | TGTGCCAGCAGTTCGTATGAGTCCGTGCAGTACTTC | CASSSYESVQYF
- | 14 | - | TRBJ1-6 | TRBV6-1 | TGTGCCAGCATGTTGAGGGGCCCGGCGGCACCCCTCCACTTT | CASMLRGPAAPLHF
TRBD1 | 16 | many | TRBJ1-5 | TRBV6-2/TRBV6-3 | TGTGCCAGCAGTCGTCGAGACAGGGAACGCCGACAGCCCCAGCATTTT | CASSRRDRERRQPQHF
- | 11 | once | TRBJ2-1 | TRBV12-3/TRBV12-4 | TGTGCCAGCAGCCCGGAGGGCGGGCAGTTCTTC | CASSPEGGQFF
TRBD2 | 15 | - | TRBJ2-1 | TRBV7-2 | TGTGCCAGCCGGACTAGCGGGGGGGTGTACAATGAGCAGTTCTTC | CASRTSGGVYNEQFF
- | 14 | - | TRBJ2-1 | TRBV15 | TGTGCCACCAGCCGAAACCCGACTAGTCGTGAGCAGTTCTTC | CATSRNPTSREQFF
- | 13 | - | TRBJ1-1 | TRBV24-1 | TGTGCCACACGCAATGGGGGGCTAACTGAAGCTTTCTTT | CATRNGGLTEAFF
- | 12 | once | TRBJ2-7 | TRBV7-9 | TGTGCCAGCAGCTTCGGGGACTACGAGCAGTACTTC | CASSFGDYEQYF
TRBD1 | 14 | once | TRBJ2-1 | TRBV6-6 | TGTGCCAGCAGTCCGGGACAGTATTACAATGAGGAGTTCTTC | CASSPGQYYNEEFF
- | 14 | few | TRBJ2-7 | TRBV2 | TGTGCCAGCAGTGGGGGGATTGAGCCCTACGAGCAGTACTTC | CASSGGIEPYEQYF
TRBD2 | 16 | few | TRBJ2-7 | TRBV11-2 | TGTGCCAGCAGCTTAGGTCTAGCGGGAGTTTCGGGGGAGCAGTACTTC | CASSLGLAGVSGEQYF
- | 15 | many | TRBJ1-5 | TRBV7-2 | TGTGCCAGCAGCTTAGCGCTAGGGGGCAATCAGCCCCAGCATTTT | CASSLALGGNQPQHF
- | 15 | - | TRBJ2-1 | TRBV3-1 | TGTGCCAGCAGCCAAGCCCCGGCATTTGACAATGAGCAGTTCTTC | CASSQAPAFDNEQFF
- | 14 | - | TRBJ1-5 | TRBV28 | TGTGCCAGCAGCAGCAGCTCTTTCAATCAGCCCCAGCATTTT | CASSSSSFNQPQHF
- | 13 | many | TRBJ1-5 | TRBV28 | TGTGCCAGCAGTTTGGACGGCAATCAGCCCCAGCATTTT | CASSLDGNQPQHF
TRBD2 | 17 | - | TRBJ2-2 | TRBV28 | TGTGCCAGCGTCTTGACTAGCGGCTTGGGGCACACCGGGGAGCTGTTTTTT | CASVLTSGLGHTGELFF
TRBD1 | 13 | - | TRBJ2-3 | TRBV15 | TGTGCCACCAGACAGGGGGCAATGGATACGCAGTATTTT | CATRQGAMDTQYF
TRBD1 | 14 | - | TRBJ1-1 | TRBV7-2 | TGTGCCAGCAGCCGACAGGGGCGAAACACTGAAGCTTTCTTT | CASSRQGRNTEAFF
- | 13 | - | TRBJ1-2 | TRBV6-2/TRBV6-3 | TGTGCCAGCAGTTTGGACGGAACCTATGGCTACACCTTC | CASSLDGTYGYTF
- | 16 | few | TRBJ2-4 | TRBV7-2 | TGTGCCAGCAGCCCGGCCAGGGGACAAGCCAAAAACATTCAGTACTTC | CASSPARGQAKNIQYF
- | 11 | many | TRBJ2-1 | TRBV7-2 | TGTGCCAGCAGCTTCCCGGGTGAGCAGTTCTTC | CASSFPGEQFF
- | 14 | - | TRBJ2-4 | TRBV5-1 | TGCGCCAGCAGCCCCCGGGCCCGGGGGAACATTCAGTACTTC | CASSPRARGNIQYF
TRBD1 | 15 | few | TRBJ2-1 | TRBV20-1 | TGCAGTGCTAGACCTGGGACAGGGAGATACAATGAGCAGTTCTTC | CSARPGTGRYNEQFF
- | 11 | few | TRBJ2-5 | TRBV20-1 | TGCAGTGCTAGAGACGGGCAGACCCAGTACTTC | CSARDGQTQYF
TRBD2 | 15 | many | TRBJ2-5 | TRBV20-1 | TGCAGTGCTCCACCCTCTAGCGGCCTAATCGAGACCCAGTACTTC | CSAPPSSGLIETQYF
- | 15 | - | TRBJ2-5 | TRBV11-2 | TGTGCCAGCAGCTCATTGACAGGGAGGCAAGAGACCCAGTACTTC | CASSSLTGRQETQYF
TRBD2 | 16 | - | TRBJ2-3 | TRBV5-1 | TGCGCCAGCAGCTTTTTAGCGGGAGGGACCACAGATACGCAGTATTTT | CASSFLAGGTTDTQYF
TRBD2 | 15 | few | TRBJ2-1 | TRBV2 | TGTGCCAGCAGCGGACTAGCGGGGGGTTACAATGAGCAGTTCTTC | CASSGLAGGYNEQFF
- | 15 | few | TRBJ2-1 | TRBV11-3 | TGTGCCAGCAGCAGTAGACTTACCGATTACAATGAGCAGTTCTTC | CASSSRLTDYNEQFF
- | 14 | many | TRBJ2-4 | TRBV28 | TGTGCCAGCATGGAAGCCCGGCGGGTAAACATTCAGTACTTC | CASMEARRVNIQYF
TRBD1 | 14 | few | TRBJ2-5 | TRBV7-9 | TGTGCCAGCAGTCGCTACAGGGGTCGGGAGACCCAGTACTTC | CASSRYRGRETQYF
- | 16 | few | TRBJ1-1 | TRBV10-3 | TGTGCCATCAGTGAAATTGTGGGACAAGTGAACACTGAAGCTTTCTTT | CAISEIVGQVNTEAFF
TRBD1 | 14 | - | TRBJ2-7 | TRBV6-2/TRBV6-3 | TGTGCCAGCAGTAACCGGGACAGGACCTACGAGCAGTACTTC | CASSNRDRTYEQYF
- | 17 | few | TRBJ2-6 | TRBV19 | TGTGCCAGTAGTATAGACCACCTCCGCTCTGGGGCCAACGTCCTGACTTTC | CASSIDHLRSGANVLTF
- | 13 | few | TRBJ1-2 | TRBV28 | TGTGCCAGCAGTTGGACACCAAGTTATGGCTACACCTTC | CASSWTPSYGYTF
TRBD2 | 13 | - | TRBJ2-5 | TRBV20-1 | TGCAGTGCTAGACTAGCGGGTCAAGAGACCCAGTACTTC | CSARLAGQETQYF
- | 11 | - | TRBJ2-1 | TRBV24-1 | TGTGCCACCAGTGACTCCTTCGAGCAGTTCTTC | CATSDSFEQFF
TRBD2 | 14 | many | TRBJ2-1 | TRBV7-2 | TGTGCCAGCAGCCCCGGACTAGCCTTCAATGAGCAGTTCTTC | CASSPGLAFNEQFF
- | 16 | few | TRBJ2-3 | TRBV15 | TGTGCCACCAGCAGAGATCACCAGGGCGGCACAGATACGCAGTATTTT | CATSRDHQGGTDTQYF
- | 12 | many | TRBJ2-5 | TRBV7-2 | TGTGCCAGCAGCTCATCAGTGGAGACCCAGTACTTC | CASSSSVETQYF
TRBD2 | 14 | - | TRBJ2-5 | TRBV20-1 | TGCAGTGTTAAGGGACTAGGCAATTTGGAGACCCAGTACTTC | CSVKGLGNLETQYF
- | 15 | many | TRBJ2-7 | TRBV7-2 | TGTGCCAGCAGCTTAGAGATAGGTTTTATTTACGAGCAGTACTTC | CASSLEIGFIYEQYF
- | 16 | - | TRBJ2-2 | TRBV11-2 | TGTGCCAGCAGCTTAGGCGGGAACGCGAACACCGGGGAGCTGTTTTTT | CASSLGGNANTGELFF
TRBD2 | 14 | many | TRBJ2-7 | TRBV28 | TGTGCCAGCAGTAAAGCGGGGGCTTCCTACGAGCAGTACTTC | CASSKAGASYEQYF
- | 13 | many | TRBJ2-5 | TRBV28 | TGTGCCAGCACCCAGGCGGGGTGGTGGACCCAGTACTTC | CASTQAGWWTQYF
- | 16 | - | TRBJ1-1 | TRBV7-2 | TGTGCCAGCAGCCCCGGGCCCAGCAGGGGGAACACTGAAGCTTTCTTT | CASSPGPSRGNTEAFF
- | 14 | many | TRBJ2-7 | TRBV7-8 | TGTGCCAGCAGTTCAAGGGGCGGATCCTACGAGCAGTACTTC | CASSSRGGSYEQYF
- | 15 | few | TRBJ1-1 | TRBV5-1 | TGCGCCAGCAGCTTGGAAATAGGCTCGCACACTGAAGCTTTCTTT | CASSLEIGSHTEAFF
- | 17 | few | TRBJ2-2 | TRBV28 | TGTGCCAGCAGTTTATTAGGGCAGGGTGCGAACACCGGGGAGCTGTTTTTT | CASSLLGQGANTGELFF
TRBD2 | 14 | - | TRBJ2-1 | TRBV28 | TGTGCCAGCAGGATAGCGGGGGGGCCCTATGAGCAGTTCTTC | CASRIAGGPYEQFF
TRBD2 | 15 | - | TRBJ2-7 | TRBV29-1 | TGCAGCGTTGTATGGGCTAGCGGGAGCCCCTACGAGCAGTACTTC | CSVVWASGSPYEQYF
TRBD2 | 15 | - | TRBJ2-1 | TRBV19 | TGTGCCAGTATCCAGACTAGCGGGAACGACAATGAGCAGTTCTTC | CASIQTSGNDNEQFF
- | 14 | - | TRBJ2-6 | TRBV4-3 | TGCGCCAGCAGCCAAGAGTCGTGGGCCAACGTCCTGACTTTC | CASSQESWANVLTF
TRBD1 | 14 | many | TRBJ2-7 | TRBV7-9 | TGTGCCAGCAGCTCGACAGGGGGGAGTCACGAGCAGTACTTC | CASSSTGGSHEQYF
TRBD1 | 13 | few | TRBJ1-1 | TRBV7-9 | TGTGCCAGCAGTCCACAGGGGTTGGCTGAAGCTTTCTTT | CASSPQGLAEAFF
TRBD1 | 14 | - | TRBJ1-2 | TRBV15 | TGTGCCACCGACGCTGGGGGGACAGGGAATGGCTACACCTTC | CATDAGGTGNGYTF
- | 14 | few | TRBJ2-1 | TRBV19 | TGTGCCAGTAGTATGTTTGGAAGAGGCAATGAGCAGTTCTTC | CASSMFGRGNEQFF